The rows below give T cell receptor beta chains drawn from one sample of a study of shared clonotypes between healthy human individuals. Produced via immunoSEQ multiplex PCR; TCRdb's table is partial and in-frame only. The top ten clones hold approximately 2% of a sample with 550,000 to 850,000 clones, 55% to 80% of them seen once. The sequenced sample was memory CD4+ T cells sorted from blood. The source of these receptors is a woman aged 30 to 39 in good health. Each CDR3 is given with its conserved first and last residue.

j_gene | v_gene | CDR3aa
TRBJ2-1 | TRBV6-5 | CASSYGLAGVHEQFF
TRBJ2-7 | TRBV9 | CASSPTGNEQYF
TRBJ2-2 | TRBV18 | CASSFNTGELFF
TRBJ2-7 | TRBV5-8 | CASSFGPEQYF
TRBJ2-7 | TRBV29-1 | CSVGDSYEQYF
TRBJ2-1 | TRBV25-1 | CASTRTSGDYNEQFF
TRBJ2-1 | TRBV7-2 | CASSLGGSNRGQQFF
TRBJ2-1 | TRBV23-1 | CASSNIRAHLSGRVQFF
TRBJ2-3 | TRBV11-3 | CASSEGVGTDTQYF
TRBJ2-1 | TRBV27 | CASSARPDNEQFF
TRBJ1-1 | TRBV28 | CASSRRQGTIRNTEAFF
TRBJ2-1 | TRBV18 | CASSPGLAGSYNEQFF
TRBJ2-1 | TRBV4-1 | CASSQARGGSGRAAFF
TRBJ1-2 | TRBV6-4 | CASSDRDRGGYTF
TRBJ2-6 | TRBV5-1 | CASTPPLPGANVLTF
TRBJ2-3 | TRBV5-1 | CASSLGGAADTQYF
TRBJ1-5 | TRBV6-1 | CASSDAGVGQPQHF
TRBJ2-1 | TRBV5-1 | CASSWAPSGGYNEQFF
TRBJ2-3 | TRBV15 | CATSKGEPKPYF
TRBJ1-1 | TRBV5-4 | CASSSVFGNTEAFF
TRBJ2-1 | TRBV7-2 | CASSLGSQGTNEQFF
TRBJ2-7 | TRBV21-1 | CASSGTGTGVEEQYF
TRBJ2-1 | TRBV30 | CAWMAQPGAGGFNEQFF
TRBJ2-5 | TRBV29-1 | CSVAGPQTQYF
TRBJ2-3 | TRBV6-6 | CASRNGRAWSDTQYF
TRBJ1-4 | TRBV6-5 | CASSPEGIQKLFF
TRBJ2-7 | TRBV6-5 | CASSYGRISYEQYF
TRBJ2-5 | TRBV27 | CASSLGVTGAQGAQYF
TRBJ2-1 | TRBV7-8 | CASSLVASSYNEQFF
TRBJ2-7 | TRBV29-1 | CSVGGLGGRSGEQYF
TRBJ1-2 | TRBV19 | CASSMELVISNYGYTF
TRBJ2-1 | TRBV2 | CASSDGPGDEQFF
TRBJ2-1 | TRBV5-1 | CASSLDRSYNEQFF
TRBJ2-7 | TRBV5-1 | CASKTRLIRGPEQYF
TRBJ1-1 | TRBV7-3 | CASSLTRTMNTEAFF
TRBJ1-5 | TRBV7-2 | CASSPGRFNQPQHF
TRBJ2-7 | TRBV19 | CASSTSHYEQYF
TRBJ2-2 | TRBV5-1 | CASSLAYGNGELFF
TRBJ2-3 | TRBV5-1 | CASSLGGLAGPSADTQYF
TRBJ1-3 | TRBV20-1 | CSAREPGAIYF
TRBJ2-5 | TRBV19 | CASSRDRAVETQYF
TRBJ1-1 | TRBV2 | CASSETGTGVTEAFF
TRBJ1-4 | TRBV18 | CASSPQAGRDEKLFF
TRBJ1-5 | TRBV2 | CASSGQGQPQHF
TRBJ2-7 | TRBV11-1 | CASSSRVVAPYEQYF
TRBJ1-2 | TRBV4-1 | CASSQTTGTNYGYTF
TRBJ2-1 | TRBV11-2 | CASSPRTGVVGQFF
- | TRBV2 | CASSGPGGRSYEQYF
TRBJ1-1 | TRBV7-9 | CASSLGQANTEAFF